This T cell receptor (beta chain) was documented in a study of graft-versus-host responses after intestinal transplantation. In its sample, this clone was seen once. No antigen is known for it. Trimming at V came to 0 bases and at J to 6 bases, leaving 6 bases not matched to a gene. Germline-derived CDR1 and CDR2 are SGHRS and YFSETQ. This CDR3 is built from 15 residues. Libraries were prepared by immunoSEQ multiplex PCR; TCRdb keeps only in-frame clonotypes and omits some of them. The sample records roughly 120,000 clones, more than 90% being singletons. The source material was unstimulated CD4+ T cells sorted from spleen or lymph node cells, sampled before transplant. This sequence originates from a human donor who was the organ donor for an intestinal transplant. The chain combines TRBV5-1 with TRBJ2-7; 10 nucleotides align to TRBD2. The CDR3 coding sequence is TGCGCCAGCAGCTTGGAGCTAGCGGGAGTGGGCGAGCAGTACTTC. This sequence encodes CASSLELAGVGEQYF.